A single sample gave rise to the 29 T cell receptor beta chains below, sequenced in a study of CXCR3-negative and CXCR3-positive naive CD8 T cells. Through 5' RACE with UMI labels, the TRB cDNA libraries were prepared. TCRdb reanalyzed the 5' RACE reads and collapses them to one entry per CDR3 protein, without DNA. The sample has about 23,000 distinct CDR3 sequences. Sequencing was done on a sample of memory CD8+ T cells from blood. The receptors shown here come from a human donor in good health. Some clones in this sample may be carry-over from other donors' samples.

This chain uses TRBV7-2 with TRBJ1-5; absent DNA, TCRdb's TRBD1 call cannot be checked. CDR3 size: 16 residues. Germline CDR1 SGHTA, CDR2 FQGNSA. Here the CDR3 reads CASSLVGLQGNQPQHF.

The V and J genes are TRBV7-2 and TRBJ2-7; TCRdb designates TRBD2, a call that cannot be tested without DNA. This CDR3 has 17 amino acids. From germline, CDR1 is SGHTA and CDR2 FQGNSA. The chain's CDR3 is CASSSDGLAGGSYEQYF.

The V call is TRBV29-1, the J call TRBJ2-6. The CDR3 spans 16 residues. The germline gives CDR1 SQVTM, CDR2 ANQGSEA. The CDR3 region is CSVESLTRSGANVLTF.

The genes are TRBV7-9 and TRBJ2-7; TCRdb lists TRBD1, though no DNA is available to test this call. Germline V gene sequence: CDR1 SEHNR, CDR2 FQNEAQ (reference sequence). This CDR3 is 15 amino acids long. This CDR3 is CASSFPRDPHHEQYF.

The J gene is TRBJ2-2, the V gene TRBV15; TCRdb calls TRBD2, which cannot be checked without DNA. The germline gives CDR1 LNHNV, CDR2 YYDKDF (reference sequence). CDR3 length equals 16 residues. CDR3 sequence reads: CATSARGAGDTGELFF.

This sequence joins TRBV7-9 and TRBJ2-7; TCRdb reports TRBD1, a call that lacks DNA to check it against. CDR1 and CDR2 from the germline V gene are SEHNR and FQNEAQ (reference sequence). This CDR3 is 12 amino acids long. This chain's CDR3 is CASSEGRVEQYF.

The chain combines TRBV29-1 with TRBJ2-5; TCRdb outputs TRBD2, but without DNA this stays unchecked. Germline V gene data show CDR1 as SQVTM and CDR2 as ANQGSEA. The CDR3 runs 18 residues. This CDR3 is CSVEVPSDGDFEAETQYF.

This chain links TRBV4-2 with TRBJ2-5; TCRdb picks TRBD2, but there is no DNA to check that call. The germline V gene encodes CDR1 LGHNA and CDR2 YNFKEQ. CDR3 length equals 16 residues. The CDR3 loop reads CASSQSTGGQEETQYF.

The chain combines TRBV20-1 with TRBJ2-1; TCRdb lists TRBD1, though no DNA is available to test this call. Germline V gene sequence: CDR1 DFQATT, CDR2 SNEGSKA (reference sequence). The length of the CDR3 is 16 residues. CDR3 residues: CSARAPGGRGDNEQFF.

The chain uses TRBV10-2 and TRBJ2-1; TCRdb outputs TRBD1, but without DNA this stays unchecked. The CDR3 is 14 residues long. Per germline, CDR1 WSHSY and CDR2 SAAADI. CDR3 residues: CATMGGEQYNEQFF.

J is TRBJ2-2 and V is TRBV29-1; absent DNA, TCRdb's TRBD2 call cannot be checked. This CDR3 contains 12 residues. Germline V CDR1 and CDR2: SQVTM, ANQGSEA. This chain's CDR3 is CSVWTSGGELFF.

The chain employs TRBV4-1 and TRBJ2-7; TCRdb designates TRBD2, a call that cannot be tested without DNA. This CDR3 comprises 15 residues. Germline V CDR1 and CDR2: MGHRA, YSYEKL. CDR3 protein: CASSHIAGGEYEQYF.

The genes are TRBV4-3 and TRBJ2-2; no DNA is available, so the TRBD2 call from TCRdb remains unchecked. Germline V gene data show CDR1 as LGHNA and CDR2 as YSLEER. The CDR3 length is 16 residues. The CDR3 protein is CASSPRQGASTGELFF.

This chain uses TRBV7-9 with TRBJ2-3. CDR3 length: 15 amino acids. Germline V lookup: CDR1 SEHNR, CDR2 FQNEAQ (reference sequence). CDR3 sequence: CASSPQTWRPDTQYF.

The genes are TRBV25-1 and TRBJ1-4; TCRdb selects TRBD1, and the lack of DNA leaves this call unchecked. The CDR3 contains 16 residues. Germline V CDR1 and CDR2: MGHDK, SYGVNS. CDR3 in amino acids: CASSDGTGGYNEKLFF. Looking up the rest from reference TRBV25-1 and TRBJ1-4 gives the full variable domain: EADIYQTPRYLVIGTGKKITLECSQTMGHDKMYWYQQDPGMELHLIHYSYGVNSTEKGDLSSESTVSRIRTEHFPLTLESARPSHTSQYLCASSDGTGGYNEKLFFGSGTQLSVL.

The J gene is TRBJ2-5, the V gene TRBV28; the TCRdb D gene call, TRBD2, has no DNA to confirm it. This CDR3 has 15 residues. Germline values: CDR1 MDHEN, CDR2 SYDVKM. The CDR3 reads CASSFLGLLQETQYF.

The chain carries TRBV12-3 or TRBV12-4 and TRBJ2-3; TCRdb's assignment of TRBD1 cannot be checked, as there is no DNA. The CDR3 extends over 16 amino acids. The CDR3 spells CASSLAGGPGTDTQYF.

V gene TRBV29-1 combines with J gene TRBJ1-1; TCRdb's D call, TRBD1, is unchecked because there is no DNA. CDR1 is SQVTM, CDR2 ANQGSEA, per germline. The CDR3 is 12 residues long. CDR3 in amino acids: CSVQGGEAEAFF.

The rearrangement joins TRBV29-1 to TRBJ2-7; with no DNA, the TCRdb D assignment of TRBD1 cannot be verified. This CDR3 has 13 residues. Germline CDR1 and CDR2: SQVTM and ANQGSEA. The CDR3 sequence is CSVGGVDTYEQYF.

The chain has TRBV28 and TRBJ2-7; TCRdb reports TRBD1, a call that lacks DNA to check it against. This CDR3 has 15 residues. Germline V CDR1 and CDR2: MDHEN, SYDVKM. CDR3 residues: CASSFEREAGNEQYF. The full variable domain, completed using reference TRBV28 and TRBJ2-7, is DVKVTQSSRYLVKRTGEKVFLECVQDMDHENMFWYRQDPGLGLRLIYFSYDVKMKEKGDIPEGYSVSREKKERFSLILESASTNQTSMYLCASSFEREAGNEQYFGPGTRLTVT.

The chain employs TRBV20-1 and TRBJ2-1; the D call of TRBD2 rests on TCRdb alone, since no DNA is present to check it. The CDR3 has 14 residues. From germline, CDR1 is DFQATT and CDR2 SNEGSKA (reference sequence). The CDR3 protein is CSARGGGTYNEQFF.

This chain uses TRBV3-1 with TRBJ2-7; the D gene TCRdb calls, TRBD1, cannot be checked with no DNA. CDR1 is LGHDT, CDR2 YNNKEL, per germline (reference sequence). The CDR3 extends over 13 amino acids. The CDR3 sequence: CASRAGASYEQYF.

The chain employs TRBV10-2 and TRBJ1-1; TCRdb names TRBD1, which stays unverified in the absence of DNA. The CDR3 is 13 residues long. In germline, CDR1 is WSHSY, CDR2 SAAADI. CDR3 amino acids: CASSAGEATEAFF.

The rearrangement uses TRBV6-1 and TRBJ2-1. This CDR3 is 15 amino acids long. The V gene's germline CDR1 is MNHNS and CDR2 SASEGT. The CDR3 spells CASSGGSGSYNEQFF.

The chain couples TRBV14 to TRBJ2-3. Germline V lookup: CDR1 SGHDN, CDR2 FVKESK. The CDR3 runs to 14 residues. This CDR3 reads CASSQVFSTDTQYF.

The V and J genes are TRBV6-1 and TRBJ2-3; TCRdb reports TRBD1, a call that lacks DNA to check it against. There are 16 residues in the CDR3. Germline V gene sequence: CDR1 MNHNS, CDR2 SASEGT. The CDR3 loop reads CASRDEPGQGTDTQYF.

The rearrangement joins TRBV20-1 to TRBJ2-2. This CDR3 contains 16 residues. Germline values: CDR1 DFQATT, CDR2 SNEGSKA (reference sequence). The CDR3 loop is CSARDSRRHPTGELFF.

V gene TRBV6-1 combines with J gene TRBJ2-2; TCRdb's D call of TRBD2 is untestable without DNA. The CDR3 runs 15 residues. Per the germline V gene, CDR1 is MNHNS and CDR2 is SASEGT. CDR3 in amino acids: CASSEAIGESGELFF.

The gene calls are TRBV3-1 and TRBJ1-2; there is no DNA to check the TCRdb D call of TRBD1. Germline V CDR1 and CDR2: LGHDT, YNNKEL (reference sequence). CDR3 length equals 15 residues. The CDR3: CASSPPLRTNYGYTF.